The source of this T cell receptor beta chain is a study of blood T cell repertoires in COVID-19. The study recruited people aged 18 to 89 years across around 24 US areas. Participants' own reports of clinical history determined their cohort assignment. CDR1 SGDLS and CDR2 YYNGEE come from the germline V gene. CDR3 length equals 16 residues. Unmatched junction bases numbered 6, after V lost 3 bases and J lost 0 bases. Methods used by the authors: Reference gene primer amplification in the assay estimated nucleated cell counts. Profiled with immunoSEQ multiplex PCR; TCRdb holds only in-frame clones, not every one. V and J calls and clone size are copied from that table; D and trimming were computed from the DNA. Of approximately 250,000 clones listed, around 80% are singletons.

The specimen sequenced was PBMCs or T cells enriched from blood (not recorded which). The chain recombines TRBV9 with TRBJ1-3, with TRBD1 identical over 7 bases. The receptor's source is a man aged 40-50 years who had recovered from COVID-19. The CDR3 is CASSARTGNSGNTIYF. CDR3 bases: TGTGCCAGCAGCGCCCGGACAGGAAACTCTGGAAACACCATATATTTT.